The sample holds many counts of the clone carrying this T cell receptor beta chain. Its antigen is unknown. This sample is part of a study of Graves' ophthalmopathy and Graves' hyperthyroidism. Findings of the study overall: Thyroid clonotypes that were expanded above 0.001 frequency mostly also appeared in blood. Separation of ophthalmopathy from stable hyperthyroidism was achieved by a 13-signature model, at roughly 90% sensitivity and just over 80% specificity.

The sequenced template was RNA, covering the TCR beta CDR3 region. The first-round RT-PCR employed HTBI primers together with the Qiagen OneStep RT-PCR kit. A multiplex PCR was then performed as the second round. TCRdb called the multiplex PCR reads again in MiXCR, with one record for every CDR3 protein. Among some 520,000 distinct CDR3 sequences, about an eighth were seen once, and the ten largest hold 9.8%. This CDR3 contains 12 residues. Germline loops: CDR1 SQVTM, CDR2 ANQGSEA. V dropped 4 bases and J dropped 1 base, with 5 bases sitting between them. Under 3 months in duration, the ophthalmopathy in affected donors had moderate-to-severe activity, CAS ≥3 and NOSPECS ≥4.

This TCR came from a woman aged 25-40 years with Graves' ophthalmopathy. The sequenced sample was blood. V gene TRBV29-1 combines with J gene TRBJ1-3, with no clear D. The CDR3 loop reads CSVGVSGNTIYF. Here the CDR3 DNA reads TGCAGCGTTGGGGTGTCTGGAAACACCATATATTTT. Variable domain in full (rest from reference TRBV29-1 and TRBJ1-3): SAVISQKPSRDICQRGTSLTIQCQVDSQVTMMFWYRQQPGQSLTLIATANQGSEATYESGFVIDKFPISRPNLTFSTLTVSNMSPEDSSIYLCSVGVSGNTIYFGEGSWLTVV.